The next 30 T cell receptor beta chains were all read from a single sample in a study of identical twins. From the 5' RACE reads, TCRdb called clonotypes with MiXCR, one entry per CDR3 protein. The sample includes around 490,000 distinct CDR3 sequences, 20% to 25% of them seen just once. The sample was also linked to a second study, of yellow fever vaccine responses in identical twins.

Sequenced input: CD4+ T cells sorted from blood. The source is a woman younger than 35 in good health.

The chain is built from TRBV27 and TRBJ2-4; the D gene is possibly TRBD1 (6 bases). Trimming took off 10 bases at V and 3 bases at J, with 16 bases between the two ends. CDR3 length: 14 residues. Per the germline V gene, CDR1 is MNHEY and CDR2 is SMNVEV (reference sequence). CDR3 sequence reads: CATSSTGLKNIQYF. CDR3 in DNA: TGTGCCACGTCAAGTACAGGGCTCAAAAACATTCAGTACTTC.

This rearrangement joins TRBV20-1 to TRBJ2-7; D may be TRBD2 (6 bases). Per germline, CDR1 DFQATT and CDR2 SNEGSKA (reference sequence). Trimming left V 3 bases short and J 3 bases short, with 15 bases between. CDR3 size: 14 residues. The CDR3 DNA follows: TGCAGTGCTAGGGCTACCGGGACTGGCTACGAGCAGTACTTC. This encodes CSARATGTGYEQYF.

This clonotype appeared many times. This chain connects TRBV12-3 or TRBV12-4 to TRBJ2-4, with unresolved D. The length of the CDR3 is 13 residues. The germline V and J ends were trimmed by 3 bases and 4 bases, with 7 bases remaining between them. DNA of the CDR3: TGTGCCAGCAGTTTCGAACAGAAAAACATTCAGTACTTC. It yields the protein CASSFEQKNIQYF.

This clonotype was seen a few times. The chain carries TRBV6-1 and TRBJ1-2, with TRBD1 matching 9 bases. This CDR3 has 13 amino acids. V gave up 6 bases and J gave up 7 bases; unmatched junction bases: 6. The germline CDR1 and CDR2 sequences are MNHNS and SASEGT. CDR3 DNA sequence: TGTGCCAGCAGGGACAGGGGAATGAGTGGCTACACCTTC. It codes for CASRDRGMSGYTF.

CDR3 amino acids: CAISESKGAQETQYF. As DNA, the CDR3 is TGTGCCATCAGTGAGTCGAAGGGGGCCCAAGAGACCCAGTACTTC. The chain carries TRBV10-3 and TRBJ2-5, with 7 positions matching TRBD1. Germline-derived CDR1 and CDR2 are ENHRY and SYGVKD. The trim removed 0 bases at V and 1 base at J, leaving 2 bases unmatched. The CDR3 spans 15 residues.

This sequence joins TRBV11-2 and TRBJ2-2, with D uncertain. The CDR3 contains 15 residues. Germline V CDR1 and CDR2: SGHAT, FQNNGV. The ends were cut back, 5 bases at V and 1 base at J, with 11 bases in the middle. CDR3 DNA sequence: TGTGCCAGCAGCACCCGACGGCAGAACACCGGGGAGCTGTTTTTT. Translating gives CASSTRRQNTGELFF. Combining the CDR3 with reference TRBV11-2 and TRBJ2-2 gives the whole variable domain EAGVAQSPRYKIIEKRQSVAFWCNPISGHATLYWYQQILGQGPKLLIQFQNNGVVDDSQLPKDRFSAERLKGVDSTLKIQPAKLEDSAVYLCASSTRRQNTGELFFGEGSRLTVL.

This clonotype was picked up a small number of times. The J gene is TRBJ2-3, the V gene TRBV29-1, with TRBD2 identical over 12 bases. The V segment lost 4 bases and the J segment 5 bases; nucleotides outside the gene matches: 4. CDR1 and CDR2 (germline): SQVTM, ANQGSEA. This CDR3 is built from 14 residues. The CDR3 bases are TGCAGCGTTGTACTAGCGGGGGGACGAGATACGCAGTATTTT. This gives the protein CSVVLAGGRDTQYF.

The J gene is TRBJ2-7, the V gene TRBV28; D remains unclear. Germline V lookup: CDR1 MDHEN, CDR2 SYDVKM. The CDR3 sequence is 14 residues long. V shed 3 bases and J shed 0 bases, with 9 bases lying between them. CDR3 loop: CASSFGRRSYEQYV. The CDR3 region has the DNA TGTGCCAGCAGTTTCGGCAGGCGCTCCTACGAGCAGTACGTC.

This chain joins TRBV6-1 and TRBJ2-7; unclear D gene. Germline V gives CDR1 MNHNS, CDR2 SASEGT. CDR3 length: 12 residues. V shed 5 bases and J shed 5 bases, with 10 bases lying between them. Here the CDR3 reads CASSPHMNEQYV. The DNA for the CDR3 is TGTGCCAGCAGTCCTCACATGAACGAGCAGTACGTC.

In this sample, this clonotype turned up a few times. This chain uses TRBV12-3 or TRBV12-4 with TRBJ2-4; the D is unclear. The germline V and J ends were trimmed by 6 bases and 6 bases, with 6 bases remaining between them. This CDR3 region has 11 residues. CDR3 amino acids: CASRFANIQYF. CDR3 DNA: TGTGCCAGCAGATTCGCAAACATTCAGTACTTC.

The chain couples TRBV5-1 to TRBJ2-3; 10 bases map to TRBD2. With 1 base clipped from V and 4 bases from J, the junction kept 9 bases outside the gene matches. This CDR3 is built from 17 residues. The germline V gene encodes CDR1 SGHRS and CDR2 YFSETQ. The CDR3 here is CASSLLLAGSSSDTQYF. The CDR3, as DNA: TGCGCCAGCAGCTTGTTACTAGCGGGGAGCTCATCAGATACGCAGTATTTT.

This clonotype has more than one count but fewer than ten. The chain joins TRBV12-3 or TRBV12-4 to TRBJ2-1, with 10 bases lining up with TRBD1. This CDR3 has 18 amino acids. With 2 bases clipped from V and 8 bases from J, the junction kept 15 bases outside the gene matches. CDR3 nucleotide sequence: TGTGCCAGCAGTTTAACCTTATGGACAGGGGGGCTTGGGGATGAGCAGTTCTTC. This codes for CASSLTLWTGGLGDEQFF.

V is TRBV9 and J is TRBJ2-5; D may match TRBD1 or TRBD2 (5 bases each). This CDR3 has 16 amino acids. V was shortened by 0 bases and J by 5 bases, with 17 bases between the two germline ends. Germline V lookup: CDR1 SGDLS, CDR2 YYNGEE. The CDR3 spells CASSVEGQAWGETQYF. DNA of the CDR3: TGTGCCAGCAGCGTAGAAGGTCAGGCCTGGGGGGAGACCCAGTACTTC. The full variable domain, in which reference TRBV9 and TRBJ2-5 provide the parts outside the CDR3, is DSGVTQTPKHLITATGQRVTLRCSPRSGDLSVYWYQQSLDQGLQFLIQYYNGEERAKGNILERFSAQQFPDLHSELNLSSLELGDSALYFCASSVEGQAWGETQYFGPGTRLLVL.

The chain carries TRBV24-1 and TRBJ2-1, with 13 bases aligning to TRBD2. V lost 4 bases, J lost 4 bases, and 3 bases stayed unmatched. The CDR3 runs 16 residues. The germline V gene has CDR1 KGHDR and CDR2 SFDVKD. The CDR3 sequence is CATSDQTSGRYNEQFF. In DNA form, the CDR3 reads TGTGCCACCAGTGACCAGACTAGCGGGAGGTACAATGAGCAGTTCTTC.

The chain joins TRBV7-8 to TRBJ1-1; 7 nucleotides match TRBD1. Per germline, CDR1 SGHVS and CDR2 FQNEAQ. V shed 1 base, J shed 5 bases, and the junction held 13 bases outside the gene matches. This CDR3 comprises 17 residues. CDR3 amino acids: CASSLGSGQGVFTEAFF. CDR3 bases: TGTGCCAGCAGCTTAGGGTCCGGGCAGGGGGTTTTTACTGAAGCTTTCTTT.

The rearrangement links TRBV6-5 to TRBJ2-4, with D possibly TRBD1 on 5 matching bases. Trimming removed 2 bases at V and 15 bases at J, with 14 bases between. In germline, CDR1 is MNHEY, CDR2 SVGAGI. The CDR3 is 12 amino acids. CDR3 protein: CASSYQGLGWYF. CDR3 sequence (DNA): TGTGCCAGCAGTTACCAGGGCTTGGGATGGTACTTC.

J is TRBJ2-5 and V is TRBV29-1; no clear D gene. V dropped 3 bases and J dropped 0 bases, with 11 bases sitting between them. The CDR3 is 14 amino acids. Germline CDR1 is SQVTM and CDR2 is ANQGSEA. CDR3 bases: TGCAGCGTTGAGAAGGGTTGGTACCAAGAGACCCAGTACTTC. Amino acid sequence: CSVEKGWYQETQYF.

This clonotype has only a few counts. This chain joins TRBV12-3 or TRBV12-4 and TRBJ2-1, with D perhaps TRBD2 (6 bases). The germline V and J ends were trimmed by 3 bases and 12 bases, with 15 bases remaining between them. The CDR3 runs to 13 residues. The CDR3 is CASSFGGGLGQFF. CDR3 coding DNA: TGTGCCAGCAGTTTTGGAGGAGGGCTCGGGCAGTTCTTC.

The gene calls are TRBV11-2 and TRBJ1-1; TRBD1 is a possible D gene (5 bases). Trimming left V 1 base short and J 4 bases short, with 13 bases between. The CDR3 spans 15 residues. Germline-derived CDR1 and CDR2 are SGHAT and FQNNGV. The CDR3 loop reads CASSLGQSGATEAFF. The CDR3 nucleotides are TGTGCCAGCAGCTTAGGTCAAAGCGGGGCCACTGAAGCTTTCTTT. Together with reference TRBV11-2 and TRBJ1-1, the CDR3 gives the full variable domain: EAGVAQSPRYKIIEKRQSVAFWCNPISGHATLYWYQQILGQGPKLLIQFQNNGVVDDSQLPKDRFSAERLKGVDSTLKIQPAKLEDSAVYLCASSLGQSGATEAFFGQGTRLTVV.

V usage is TRBV7-9 and J usage is TRBJ1-2, with TRBD1 matching 10 bases. Germline CDR1 is SEHNR and CDR2 is FQNEAQ (reference sequence). The CDR3 sequence is 14 residues long. J lost 5 bases, V lost 5 bases, and 5 bases had no gene match. The CDR3 loop reads CASSRGTGDYGYTF. For the CDR3, the DNA is TGTGCCAGCAGCCGCGGGACAGGGGATTATGGCTACACCTTC.

The chain uses TRBV10-3 and TRBJ2-1, with 9 bases identical to TRBD2. The germline CDR1 and CDR2 sequences are ENHRY and SYGVKD. The CDR3 has 15 amino acids. V trimming: 0 bases; J trimming: 3 bases; junction bases outside the gene matches: 0. Here the CDR3 reads CAISESSGGYNEQFF. DNA for the CDR3: TGTGCCATCAGTGAGTCTAGCGGGGGCTACAATGAGCAGTTCTTC.

The chain joins TRBV15 to TRBJ2-7; D is ambiguous. The CDR3 has 14 amino acids. Germline CDR1 is LNHNV and CDR2 is YYDKDF (reference sequence). Between the trimmed V and J ends, which lost 1 base and 2 bases, there was a span of 9 bases. The CDR3: CATSRALGTYEQYF. For the CDR3, the DNA is TGTGCCACCAGCAGAGCATTAGGGACCTACGAGCAGTACTTC.

The gene calls are TRBV24-1 and TRBJ2-7; perhaps TRBD2 as D (7 bases). This CDR3 is built from 18 residues. Germline-derived CDR1 and CDR2 are KGHDR and SFDVKD. The ends were cut back, 0 bases at V and 0 bases at J, with 17 bases in the middle. The CDR3: CATSDLSAGAISSYEQYV. In DNA, the CDR3 is TGTGCCACCAGTGATTTGTCGGCGGGGGCCATTAGCTCCTACGAGCAGTACGTC.

This clonotype was observed once. The chain is built from TRBV6-2 or TRBV6-3 and TRBJ1-2; possibly TRBD1 for D (5 bases). The CDR3 totals 15 residues. V was shortened by 5 bases and J by 7 bases, with 20 bases between the two germline ends. Germline V gives CDR1 MNHEY, CDR2 SVGEGT. The CDR3 nucleotides are TGTGCCAGCAGTCCCATCCCCCCAGGGAGAGGTGGCTACACCTTC. It translates to CASSPIPPGRGGYTF.

The chain uses TRBV3-1 and TRBJ2-7; 8 positions agree with TRBD2. Looked up from germline, CDR1 is LGHDT and CDR2 is YNNKEL (reference sequence). V shed 4 bases and J 3 bases; nucleotides not matched to a gene: 11. The CDR3 totals 16 residues. CDR3 sequence reads: CASSLGTSRVIYEQYF. As DNA, the CDR3 is TGTGCCAGCAGCCTTGGGACTAGTCGGGTAATCTACGAGCAGTACTTC.

This clonotype was recorded many times. This sequence joins TRBV2 and TRBJ1-1; D call uncertain. CDR3 length: 11 amino acids. The V end lost 4 bases, the J end lost 0 bases, and 0 bases lay between the germline ends. Germline V lookup: CDR1 SNHLY, CDR2 FYNNEI. CDR3 bases: TGTGCCAGCAGTGTGAACACTGAAGCTTTCTTT. It translates to CASSVNTEAFF. The full variable domain, its missing parts supplied by reference TRBV2 and TRBJ1-1, is EPEVTQTPSHQVTQMGQEVILRCVPISNHLYFYWYRQILGQKVEFLVSFYNNEISEKSEIFDDQFSVERPDGSNFTLKIRSTKLEDSAMYFCASSVNTEAFFGQGTRLTVV.

This sequence joins TRBV2 and TRBJ1-2, with a tentative D call TRBD1 (6 bases). CDR1 and CDR2 from the germline V gene are SNHLY and FYNNEI. Trimming took 3 bases from V and 6 from J, leaving 11 bases between them. The CDR3 is 13 residues long. The CDR3 loop reads CASSDWTDNGYTF. CDR3 DNA: TGTGCCAGCAGTGACTGGACAGATAATGGCTACACCTTC. The variable domain in full, with the rest retrieved from reference TRBV2 and TRBJ1-2, is EPEVTQTPSHQVTQMGQEVILRCVPISNHLYFYWYRQILGQKVEFLVSFYNNEISEKSEIFDDQFSVERPDGSNFTLKIRSTKLEDSAMYFCASSDWTDNGYTFGSGTRLTVV.

This clonotype was seen many times. The rearrangement joins TRBV11-2 to TRBJ2-3; a weak D match, TRBD2 (6 bases). The germline V gene has CDR1 SGHAT and CDR2 FQNNGV. V was clipped by 1 base and J by 4 bases, with 6 bases between them. The CDR3 runs to 13 residues. CDR3 loop: CASSLGLADTQYF. In nucleotides, the CDR3 is TGTGCCAGCAGCTTAGGACTAGCAGATACGCAGTATTTT. The whole variable domain, remainder taken from reference TRBV11-2 and TRBJ2-3, is EAGVAQSPRYKIIEKRQSVAFWCNPISGHATLYWYQQILGQGPKLLIQFQNNGVVDDSQLPKDRFSAERLKGVDSTLKIQPAKLEDSAVYLCASSLGLADTQYFGPGTRLTVL.

This chain uses TRBV10-3 with TRBJ2-3; 9 bases align to TRBD1. V gave up 6 bases and J gave up 1 base; unmatched junction bases: 11. The V gene's germline CDR1 is ENHRY and CDR2 SYGVKD. The CDR3 runs to 17 residues. CDR3: CAIRENRGPLGTDTQYF. The CDR3 nucleotides are TGTGCCATCAGGGAAAACAGGGGGCCATTGGGCACAGATACGCAGTATTTT.

This chain joins TRBV7-8 and TRBJ2-5; 12 bases map to TRBD2. Germline V gives CDR1 SGHVS, CDR2 FQNEAQ. This CDR3 comprises 16 residues. Trimming removed 5 bases from V and 3 bases from J; junction bases left unmatched: 7. CDR3 DNA sequence: TGTGCCAGCAGCCCCGGGACTAGCGGGTGGGAAGAGACCCAGTACTTC. It is translated as CASSPGTSGWEETQYF. The full variable domain, with the rest looked up from reference TRBV7-8 and TRBJ2-5, is GAGVSQSPRYKVAKRGQDVALRCDPISGHVSLFWYQQALGQGPEFLTYFQNEAQLDKSGLPSDRFFAERPEGSVSTLKIQRTQQEDSAVYLCASSPGTSGWEETQYFGPGTRLLVL.